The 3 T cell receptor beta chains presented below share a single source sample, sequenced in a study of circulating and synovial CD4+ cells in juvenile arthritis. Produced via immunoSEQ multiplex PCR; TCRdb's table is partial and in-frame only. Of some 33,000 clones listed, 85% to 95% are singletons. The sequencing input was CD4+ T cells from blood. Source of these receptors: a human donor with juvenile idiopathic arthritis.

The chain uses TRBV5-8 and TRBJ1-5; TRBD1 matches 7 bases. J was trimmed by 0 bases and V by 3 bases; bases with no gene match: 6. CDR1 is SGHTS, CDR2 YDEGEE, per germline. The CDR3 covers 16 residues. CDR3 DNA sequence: TGTGCCAGCAGCTCGGGACAGCGAATTAGCAATCAGCCCCAGCATTTT. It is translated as CASSSGQRISNQPQHF.

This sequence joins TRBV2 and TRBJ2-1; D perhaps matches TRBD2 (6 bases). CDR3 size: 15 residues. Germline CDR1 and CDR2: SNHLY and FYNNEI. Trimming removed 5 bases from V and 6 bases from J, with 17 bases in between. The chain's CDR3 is CASSQRGGLRNEQFF. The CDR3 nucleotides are TGTGCCAGCAGTCAACGAGGAGGGTTACGCAATGAGCAGTTCTTC. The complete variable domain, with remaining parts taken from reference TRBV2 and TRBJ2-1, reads EPEVTQTPSHQVTQMGQEVILRCVPISNHLYFYWYRQILGQKVEFLVSFYNNEISEKSEIFDDQFSVERPDGSNFTLKIRSTKLEDSAMYFCASSQRGGLRNEQFFGPGTRLTVL.

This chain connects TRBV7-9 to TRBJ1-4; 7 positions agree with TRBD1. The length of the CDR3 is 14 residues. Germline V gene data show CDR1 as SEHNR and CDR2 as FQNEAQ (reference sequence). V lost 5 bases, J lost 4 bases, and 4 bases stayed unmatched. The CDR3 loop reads CASSPGTDNEKLFF. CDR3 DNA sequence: TGTGCCAGCAGCCCCGGGACAGATAATGAAAAACTGTTTTTT.